This T cell receptor beta chain originates from a study of OX40 agonist ivuxolimab in advanced cancers. This clone was seen a single time. TCRdb's table, derived via immunoSEQ multiplex PCR, lists solely in-frame clones and lacks some. The repertoire holds about 79,000 clones, with about 90% as singletons. V shed 4 bases and J shed 7 bases, with 19 bases lying between them. The CDR3 spans 15 residues. Germline V CDR1 and CDR2: SGHAT, FQNNGV. The sequence came from an adult with an advanced solid tumor such as melanoma, head and neck, liver or kidney cancer. This material consisted of CD4+ or CD8+ T cells sorted from blood, taken in a trial of the OX40 agonist ivuxolimab. The chain uses TRBV11-2 and TRBJ1-1; D possibly corresponds to TRBD1 (6 bases). CDR3 bases: TGTGCCAGCAGCTCGGGCCCTGGACAGAGCATTGAAGCTTTCTTT. Translating gives CASSSGPGQSIEAFF.